Below are 26 T cell receptor beta chains sequenced from a single sample in a study of regulatory T cells in long-lasting Graves disease. Time point given: newly diagnosed GD, antithyroid drugs for less than 3 months. There was RNA extracted from PBMCs, and the TCR library was made from it. With iRepertoire HTBI primers and Arm-PCR of CDR3 regions, TCR beta libraries were built. TCRdb redid the calling of the multiplex PCR reads with MiXCR, one entry per CDR3 protein. The top ten clones hold approximately 8% of a sample with about 430,000 distinct CDR3 sequences, over 14% of them seen once. These data also formed part of another study, on T cells in Graves' hyperthyroidism and ophthalmopathy.

The sequencing here drew on peripheral blood mononuclear cells (PBMCs), taken at new diagnosis, from a patient treated with antithyroid drugs. These receptors all come from a woman between 40 and 55 years old with Graves disease.

This clonotype was observed many times. The V gene is TRBV7-2, the J gene TRBJ2-3; perhaps TRBD1 as D (5 bases). Trimming stripped 4 bases from V and 2 bases from J, with 10 bases between. This CDR3 contains 14 residues. Per germline, CDR1 SGHTA and CDR2 FQGNSA. The DNA for the CDR3 is TGTGCCAGCAGCTCGCCCAGGGACACAGATACGCAGTATTTT. It encodes CASSSPRDTDTQYF.

This clonotype has a count of ten or more. The rearrangement links TRBV2 to TRBJ2-5; the D gene is possibly TRBD2 (6 bases). With 6 bases removed from V and 1 base from J, the gap between germline ends came to 9 bases. This CDR3 has 13 residues. Germline V lookup: CDR1 SNHLY, CDR2 FYNNEI. The CDR3 loop is CASSTGVQETQYF. The CDR3 DNA reads TGTGCCAGCAGCACGGGAGTCCAAGAGACCCAGTACTTC.

The rearrangement links TRBV6-2 or TRBV6-3 to TRBJ1-5, with D tentatively TRBD1 (6 bases). V was shortened by 4 bases and J by 0 bases, with 16 bases between the two germline ends. Germline V lookup: CDR1 MNHEY, CDR2 SVGEGT. The CDR3 totals 17 residues. The CDR3 region is CASSSNPDSHSNQPQHF. The CDR3 DNA follows: TGTGCCAGCAGTTCCAACCCGGACAGCCATAGCAATCAGCCCCAGCATTTT.

The genes are TRBV18 and TRBJ2-2; D gene unclear. The CDR3 sequence is 15 residues long. V was cut by 3 bases and J by 6 bases, with 14 bases left in between. Germline loops: CDR1 KGHSH, CDR2 LQKENI. In DNA form, the CDR3 reads TGTGCCAGCTCACCCTCAGAGGCACCCGCCGGGGAGCTGTTTTTT. This sequence encodes CASSPSEAPAGELFF. Looking up the rest from reference TRBV18 and TRBJ2-2 gives the full variable domain: NAGVMQNPRHLVRRRGQEARLRCSPMKGHSHVYWYRQLPEEGLKFMVYLQKENIIDESGMPKERFSAEFPKEGPSILRIQQVVRGDSAAYFCASSPSEAPAGELFFGEGSRLTVL.

The chain is built from TRBV13 and TRBJ2-5, with TRBD1 identical over 7 bases. The J call may be incorrect, as the DNA end agrees better with TRBJ2-1. CDR3 length equals 13 residues. In germline, CDR1 is PRHDT, CDR2 FYEKMQ (reference sequence). The CDR3 bases are TGTGCCAGCAGCTTGACAGGGAACCATGAGCAGTTCTTC. Translating gives CASSLTGNHEQFF.

This clonotype was detected many times. This chain joins TRBV30 and TRBJ2-5; TRBD2 matches at 9 bases. CDR3 length equals 14 residues. Germline CDR1 reads GTSNPN; CDR2 reads SVGIG (reference sequence). After removal of 2 bases from V and 5 bases from J, the junction contained 6 bases not matched to a gene. The CDR3, as DNA: TGTGCCTGGAGTAGGAGCGGGAGGTCGGAGACCCAGTACTTC. Protein: CAWSRSGRSETQYF.

This clonotype was found many times. The chain couples TRBV19 to TRBJ2-1, with D possibly being TRBD1 or TRBD2 (5 bases each). Germline lookup yields CDR1 LNHDA and CDR2 SQIVND (reference sequence). The V gene lost 3 bases and the J gene lost 3 bases, with 15 bases spanning the gap. The CDR3 length is 16 residues. CDR3 in DNA: TGTGCCAGTAGTATCTGGGACGGGACCGACTACAATGAGCAGTTCTTC. Its protein product is CASSIWDGTDYNEQFF.

This clonotype was seen many times. V usage is TRBV7-2 and J usage is TRBJ1-2, with 10 bases aligning to TRBD1. The CDR3 length is 14 residues. Unmatched junction bases numbered 7, after V lost 4 bases and J lost 8 bases. Germline values: CDR1 SGHTA, CDR2 FQGNSA. CDR3 protein: CASSSRQGAGGYTF. CDR3 DNA sequence: TGTGCCAGCAGCTCGCGACAGGGGGCGGGAGGCTACACCTTC.

Many counts were recorded for this clonotype. In nucleotides, the CDR3 is TGTGCCAGCAGTTTAGCGATTACGGCGGGAGGGCCCTCCTACAATGAGCAGTTCTTC. Translating it yields CASSLAITAGGPSYNEQFF. The J gene is TRBJ2-1, the V gene TRBV12-3 or TRBV12-4, with 9 nucleotides matching TRBD2. This CDR3 has 19 amino acids. The V and J ends lost 0 bases and 0 bases, in that order; junction bases with no gene match: 9.

The V call is TRBV25-1, the J call TRBJ2-2; possibly TRBD2 for D (6 bases). Germline loops: CDR1 MGHDK, CDR2 SYGVNS. This CDR3 is 14 amino acids long. V was trimmed by 0 bases and J by 5 bases, leaving 7 bases between them. The CDR3 nucleotides are TGTGCCAGCAGTGAATATGGAGGGACCGGGGAGCTGTTTTTT. Its translation is CASSEYGGTGELFF.

This clonotype was observed many times. The chain carries TRBV29-1 and TRBJ2-3; a weak D match, TRBD1 (5 bases). The CDR3 consists of 16 residues. V lost 4 bases to trimming and J lost 2 bases, with 19 bases between them. Germline V gene sequence: CDR1 SQVTM, CDR2 ANQGSEA. CDR3 sequence: CSVVVRLWGDTDTQYF. Here the CDR3 DNA reads TGCAGCGTTGTGGTGCGGCTGTGGGGCGACACAGATACGCAGTATTTT.

There are many counts of this clonotype. The chain carries TRBV7-9 and TRBJ2-7; TRBD1 matches 9 bases. The CDR3 loop spans 15 amino acids. V shed 4 bases and J 2 bases; nucleotides not matched to a gene: 6. CDR1 SEHNR and CDR2 FQNEAQ come from the germline V gene (reference sequence). In DNA form, the CDR3 reads TGTGCCAGCAGCTCAAACAGGGGGCCGACCTACGAGCAGTACTTC. This gives the protein CASSSNRGPTYEQYF.

A few counts support this clonotype. The V call is TRBV7-2, the J call TRBJ2-7; 11 bases align to TRBD2. The V and J ends lost 0 bases and 1 base, in that order; junction bases with no gene match: 8. The CDR3 is made up of 18 amino acids. The germline V gene encodes CDR1 SGHTA and CDR2 FQGNSA. CDR3 DNA: TGTGCCAGCAGCTTAGCAGTGTGGGGACTAGCGGATTCCTACGAGCAGTACTTC. As protein: CASSLAVWGLADSYEQYF.

This clonotype has at least ten counts. This chain joins TRBV7-2 and TRBJ2-1, with 7 nucleotides matching TRBD2. This CDR3 is built from 19 residues. V shed 1 base and J 0 bases; nucleotides not matched to a gene: 12. Germline V gives CDR1 SGHTA, CDR2 FQGNSA. This CDR3 is CASSLGVLAAQSSYNEQFF. CDR3 nucleotide sequence: TGTGCCAGCAGCTTAGGAGTTCTAGCGGCCCAGAGCTCCTACAATGAGCAGTTCTTC.

This clonotype has a count of ten or more. The CDR3 DNA follows: TGTGCCAGCAGCTTCACTAGCGGACAGACAGATACGCAGTATTTT. Protein product: CASSFTSGQTDTQYF. The V call is TRBV11-2, the J call TRBJ2-3; TRBD2 agrees at 8 bases. The CDR3 consists of 15 residues. After removal of 3 bases from V and 3 bases from J, the junction contained 5 bases not matched to a gene. Germline values: CDR1 SGHAT, CDR2 FQNNGV.

For this clonotype: It is likely a read error: a sequence one base away is far more abundant. V usage is TRBV12-3 or TRBV12-4 and J usage is TRBJ2-1; 13 bases align to TRBD2. The assigned J gene may be wrong: the sequence end matches TRBJ2-5 better. This CDR3 is built from 15 residues. CDR3 loop: CASSSRTSGGETQYF. CDR3 nucleotides: TGTGCCAGCAGTTCCCGGACTAGCGGGGGAGAGACCCAGTACTTC.

This clonotype was recorded many times. The chain employs TRBV13 and TRBJ2-5, with 9 bases identical to TRBD2. This CDR3 is 16 amino acids long. Germline CDR1 reads PRHDT; CDR2 reads FYEKMQ (reference sequence). With 1 base clipped from V and 4 bases from J, the junction kept 7 bases outside the gene matches. In nucleotides, the CDR3 is TGTGCCAGCAGCTTAGCTCGGGTAGCGGGAGTAGAGACCCAGTACTTC. Translating it yields CASSLARVAGVETQYF.

This clonotype has just one count. The germline gene is not matched at one end of the junction; a read error may be the cause. The chain links TRBV28 to TRBJ2-5; D gene unclear. The CDR3 is 14 residues long. Germline loops: CDR1 MDHEN, CDR2 SYDVKM. In DNA, the CDR3 is TGTGCCAGCAGTTTAACCCGAAACCAAGAGACCCGGTACTTC. Its protein product is CASSLTRNQETRYF.

This clonotype was detected ten times or more. The chain employs TRBV27 and TRBJ2-3; D may correspond to TRBD1 or TRBD2 (5 bases each). The V end lost 8 bases, the J end lost 1 base, and 22 bases lay between the germline ends. Germline CDR1 MNHEY, CDR2 SMNVEV (reference sequence). The CDR3 has 17 amino acids. The CDR3 DNA is TGTGCCAGCGGCCTTATCCTCGGTCAGGGAGGCACAGATACGCAGTATTTT. It codes for CASGLILGQGGTDTQYF.

A note on this clonotype: A much more abundant neighbour one base away suggests this may be a read error. The chain uses TRBV10-3 and TRBJ2-7; the D is unclear. CDR1 and CDR2 (germline): ENHRY, SYGVKD. The CDR3 length is 15 residues. The CDR3 region has the DNA TGTGCCATGAGTGAGTCCCTGGGGAACTCCTACGAGCAGTACTTC. Translation gives CAMSESLGNSYEQYF.

The chain links TRBV7-2 to TRBJ1-6, with D possibly being TRBD1 (5 bases). This CDR3 has 14 residues. Germline lookup yields CDR1 SGHTA and CDR2 FQGNSA. Trimming took off 4 bases at V and 7 bases at J, with 11 bases between the two ends. The CDR3 protein is CASSSHGGNSPLHF. As DNA, the CDR3 is TGTGCCAGCAGCTCCCATGGGGGGAATTCACCCCTCCACTTT.

This clonotype was counted many times. The chain carries TRBV12-3 or TRBV12-4 and TRBJ2-1; D might be TRBD2 (5 bases). The CDR3 totals 17 residues. V was shortened by 7 bases and J by 0 bases, with 19 bases between the two germline ends. CDR3: CASTAGMVASSYNEQFF. CDR3 coding DNA: TGTGCCAGCACCGCTGGTATGGTAGCGAGCTCCTACAATGAGCAGTTCTTC.

The rearrangement uses TRBV5-5 and TRBJ1-2; D remains unclear. CDR3 length: 14 amino acids. The V and J ends lost 4 bases and 4 bases respectively, with 14 bases between them. Germline values: CDR1 SGHKS, CDR2 YYEKEE (reference sequence). The CDR3 region has the DNA TGTGCCAGCAGCCCGCGGTATGAGGCCTATGGCTACACCTTC. Protein sequence: CASSPRYEAYGYTF. The variable domain in full, completed from reference TRBV5-5 and TRBJ1-2, reads DAGVTQSPTHLIKTRGQQVTLRCSPISGHKSVSWYQQVLGQGPQFIFQYYEKEERGRGNFPDRFSARQFPNYSSELNVNALLLGDSALYLCASSPRYEAYGYTFGSGTRLTVV.

The gene calls are TRBV29-1 and TRBJ2-2, with TRBD1 identical over 8 bases. In germline, CDR1 is SQVTM, CDR2 ANQGSEA. The CDR3 is made up of 14 amino acids. With 6 bases clipped from V and 5 bases from J, the junction kept 8 bases outside the gene matches. Here the CDR3 reads CSVGGQGGTGELFF. CDR3 DNA: TGCAGCGTAGGAGGACAGGGTGGGACCGGGGAGCTGTTTTTT.

This clonotype was counted many times. The V gene is TRBV25-1, the J gene TRBJ2-5, with 8 bases matching TRBD2. Germline CDR1 is MGHDK and CDR2 is SYGVNS. The CDR3 loop spans 15 amino acids. V lost 3 bases and J lost 5; bases outside the gene matches: 8. The CDR3 DNA follows: TGTGCCAGCAGTGAGGCGGACGGGAGGGATGAGACCCAGTACTTC. Translation gives CASSEADGRDETQYF. The whole variable domain, remainder taken from reference TRBV25-1 and TRBJ2-5, is EADIYQTPRYLVIGTGKKITLECSQTMGHDKMYWYQQDPGMELHLIHYSYGVNSTEKGDLSSESTVSRIRTEHFPLTLESARPSHTSQYLCASSEADGRDETQYFGPGTRLLVL.

The V call is TRBV30, the J call TRBJ1-5; D remains ambiguous. The germline CDR1 and CDR2 sequences are GTSNPN and SVGIG (reference sequence). V shed 6 bases and J shed 7 bases, with 10 bases lying between them. The CDR3 runs to 11 residues. CDR3 protein: CACQHFQPQHF. CDR3 in DNA: TGTGCCTGTCAGCACTTCCAGCCCCAGCATTTT. The full variable domain, with the rest looked up from reference TRBV30 and TRBJ1-5, is SQTIHQWPATLVQPVGSPLSLECTVEGTSNPNLYWYRQAAGRGLQLLFYSVGIGQISSEVPQNLSASRPQDRQFILSSKKLLLSDSGFYLCACQHFQPQHFGDGTRLSIL.